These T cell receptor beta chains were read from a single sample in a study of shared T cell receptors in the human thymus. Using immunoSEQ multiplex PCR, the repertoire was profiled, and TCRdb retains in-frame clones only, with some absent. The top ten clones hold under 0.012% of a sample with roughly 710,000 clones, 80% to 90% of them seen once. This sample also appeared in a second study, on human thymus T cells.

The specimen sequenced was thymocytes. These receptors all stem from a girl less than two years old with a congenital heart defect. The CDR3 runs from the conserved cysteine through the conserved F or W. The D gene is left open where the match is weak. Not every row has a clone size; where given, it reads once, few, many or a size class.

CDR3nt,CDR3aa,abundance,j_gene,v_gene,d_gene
TGTGCCAGCAGTAAAGGGACAGGGAGACGCGAGCAGTACTTC,CASSKGTGRREQYF,.,TRBJ2-7,TRBV28,TRBD1
TGTGCCAGCAGCCGTCTAGCGGGGGGTGACGGGACCACAGATACGCAGTATTTT,CASSRLAGGDGTTDTQYF,.,TRBJ2-3,TRBV4-2,TRBD2
TGCAGCGTTGAAAGCGGGAGCTCCTACAATGAGCAGTTCTTC,CSVESGSSYNEQFF,.,TRBJ2-1,TRBV29-1,TRBD2
TGTGCCAGCAGCCGCACTAGAACTACCCGCACAGATACGCAGTATTTT,CASSRTRTTRTDTQYF,.,TRBJ2-3,TRBV7-2,.
TGTGCCAGCAGATTAAATGAAAAACTGTTTTTT,CASRLNEKLFF,.,TRBJ1-4,TRBV6-1,.
TGTGCCAGCAGCCGACAGGCCAACTTCGGGGCTGAAGCTTTCTTT,CASSRQANFGAEAFF,.,TRBJ1-1,TRBV25-1,.
TGTGCCATCAGTGAGGTGGACAGAAAGTATAATTCACCCCTCCACTTT,CAISEVDRKYNSPLHF,.,TRBJ1-6,TRBV10-3,.
TGTGCCAGTAGTGTACCAGAGGACAGGAACACTGAAGCTTTCTTT,CASSVPEDRNTEAFF,.,TRBJ1-1,TRBV19,.
TGTGCCAGTAGTATAGGAGAACTGCGAGGAGATCAGCCCCAGCATTTT,CASSIGELRGDQPQHF,.,TRBJ1-5,TRBV19,.
TGTGCCAGCAGGGGGACAGGGGTCCCCTACGAGCAGTACTTC,CASRGTGVPYEQYF,.,TRBJ2-7,TRBV2,TRBD1
TGTGCCAGCGCTGGGGTTCAGGGGCTTGCTTTCTTT,CASAGVQGLAFF,.,TRBJ1-1,TRBV18,.
TGTGCCATCAGGGCTAAGGACAAAGCGCCTTTTTACTATGGCTACACCTTC,CAIRAKDKAPFYYGYTF,.,TRBJ1-2,TRBV10-3,.
TGCGCCAGCAGTGAGTCGGTGGCAGGGGGCTATGGCACTGAAGCTTTCTTT,CASSESVAGGYGTEAFF,.,TRBJ1-1,TRBV10-1,TRBD1
TGTGCCAGCAGTGTAAGGCGTCAGGGGCCAACTAATGAAAAACTGTTTTTT,CASSVRRQGPTNEKLFF,.,TRBJ1-4,TRBV6-1,.
TGCGCCAGCAGCTTGGGGTTAGCGGAGAGCACAGATACGCAGTATTTT,CASSLGLAESTDTQYF,.,TRBJ2-3,TRBV5-1,.
TGTGCCAGCTCACCACCGAGGAGCAAAAACATTCAGTACTTC,CASSPPRSKNIQYF,.,TRBJ2-4,TRBV18,.
TGTGCCAGCAGCTTGGCGCCTATGAACACCGGGGAGCTGTTTTTT,CASSLAPMNTGELFF,.,TRBJ2-2,TRBV5-8,.
TGTGCCAGCAAGGGGGGGCGCAGCACTGAAGCTTTCTTT,CASKGGRSTEAFF,.,TRBJ1-1,TRBV5-4,.
TGTGCCAGCAGCTTGGTGAGGACAGGGTCACAGAGCTCCTACGAGCAGTACTTC,CASSLVRTGSQSSYEQYF,once,TRBJ2-7,TRBV5-6,TRBD1
TGTGCCAGCAGCTTAGTTCGCCATATCGGGGGACAGGGGAGTTGCGAGCAGTACTTC,CASSLVRHIGGQGSCEQYF,.,TRBJ2-7,TRBV7-9,TRBD1
TGTGCCAGCAGCGCCCCCGGGAGGCTTCCCCCCTACGAGCAGTACTTC,CASSAPGRLPPYEQYF,.,TRBJ2-7,TRBV2,TRBD2
TGCGCCAGTAGGGAACAGGGGGCGGGGAACTATGGCTACACCTTC,CASREQGAGNYGYTF,.,TRBJ1-2,TRBV5-1,TRBD1
TGTGCCAGCGTGGGAGTGGCATACAATGAGCAGTTCTTC,CASVGVAYNEQFF,.,TRBJ2-1,TRBV27,.
TGTGCCAGCTCGCCAACAGGGGCTCGTGGCACTGAAGCTTTCTTT,CASSPTGARGTEAFF,few,TRBJ1-1,TRBV18,TRBD1
TGTGCCAGCAGCTTAGGAGAGAACTTCTATGGCTACACCTTC,CASSLGENFYGYTF,once,TRBJ1-2,TRBV13,.
TGTGCCAGCAGTCCCCCACGGGGGGGCACAGATACGCAGTATTTT,CASSPPRGGTDTQYF,.,TRBJ2-3,TRBV6-1,TRBD2
TGTGCCAGCAGTACCGGGACAGCCTCGGGGGCTTTCTTT,CASSTGTASGAFF,.,TRBJ1-1,TRBV6-5,TRBD1
TGTGCCAGTAGTATGTTACCGGGGGAGGTTTCGAACACTGAAGCTTTCTTT,CASSMLPGEVSNTEAFF,few,TRBJ1-1,TRBV19,.
TGTGCCAGCAGTTACGTGTCGTCAGGGTGCAATGAGCAGTTCTTC,CASSYVSSGCNEQFF,.,TRBJ2-1,TRBV6-5,.
TGTGCCAGCAGCAAACAGGGGGCGAGCGGGGAGCTGTTTTTT,CASSKQGASGELFF,.,TRBJ2-2,TRBV6-1,TRBD1
TGTGCCAGCAGCCCTGAAAGCGGACGCACAGATACGCAGTATTTT,CASSPESGRTDTQYF,.,TRBJ2-3,TRBV13,.
TGTGCCAGCAGCCAAGATCTCGGACAGGTAGTCACTGAAGCTTTCTTT,CASSQDLGQVVTEAFF,.,TRBJ1-1,TRBV4-2,TRBD1
TGCGCCAGCAGCCAAGTATTCGGGGGGGGCAGTAGTGAAACTGAAGCTTTCTTT,CASSQVFGGGSSETEAFF,.,TRBJ1-1,TRBV4-1,.
TGTGCCAGCAGTTTACATGCGATCACAGATACGCAGTATTTT,CASSLHAITDTQYF,.,TRBJ2-3,TRBV27,.
TGTGCCAGCAGCGGGGTGTTTAAGCTAGCGGGGGACACAGATACGCAGTATTTT,CASSGVFKLAGDTDTQYF,.,TRBJ2-3,TRBV5-4,TRBD2
TGCGCCAGCAGCCAACGTTCGCTAGCGGGGGGGGATTCCAGCTCCTACAATGAGCAGTTCTTC,CASSQRSLAGGDSSSYNEQFF,.,TRBJ2-1,TRBV5-1,TRBD2
TGCGCCAGCAGCCAAGATGGGGTCAGAGGCGAGGGGACCCAGTACTTC,CASSQDGVRGEGTQYF,.,TRBJ2-5,TRBV4-3,.
TGTGCCATCAGTGAGTCAGGGACAGGGAACACCGGGGAGCTGTTTTTT,CAISESGTGNTGELFF,.,TRBJ2-2,TRBV10-3,TRBD1
TGTGCTAGTGGTTGGTATAGCGTAGGCTTAGAAGGGTCCTACAATGAGCAGTTCTTC,CASGWYSVGLEGSYNEQFF,.,TRBJ2-1,TRBV12-5,.
TGTGCCAGCAGCAAAGTAAGGTCCATCATACGGGATGATGTCGGGGAGCTGTTTTTT,CASSKVRSIIRDDVGELFF,.,TRBJ2-2,TRBV21-1,.
TGTGCCAGCAGTTCACAACGCGAGACAGGGTTAGGTACGGCTTTCTTT,CASSSQRETGLGTAFF,.,TRBJ1-1,TRBV6-5,TRBD1
TGTGCCAGCAGCTTTGGTCCGCCCAGCTATGGCTACACCTTC,CASSFGPPSYGYTF,.,TRBJ1-2,TRBV5-6,.
TGTGCCAGCAGCTTAAAAGCGGGGGGAGGAAATGAGCAGTTCTTC,CASSLKAGGGNEQFF,.,TRBJ2-1,TRBV7-2,TRBD2
TGTGCCAGCAGCGTGAAAGGACTAGCGGGGCCACCACGACGACACACAGATACGCAGTATTTT,CASSVKGLAGPPRRHTDTQYF,once,TRBJ2-3,TRBV9,TRBD2
TGTGCCAGCAGCCATAGGGAGACAGGGTCGGATGGCTACACCTTC,CASSHRETGSDGYTF,few,TRBJ1-2,TRBV28,TRBD1
TGCGCCAGCAGCTTGTACAATAATGAAAAACTGTTTTTT,CASSLYNNEKLFF,.,TRBJ1-4,TRBV5-1,.
TGTGCCAGTAGGTCCGGGACAGGGAAGGGTTTTACCTATGGCTACACCTTC,CASRSGTGKGFTYGYTF,once,TRBJ1-2,TRBV19,TRBD1
TGCAGCGGAAGGACTGATTCCCGAGAGACCCAGTACTTC,CSGRTDSRETQYF,.,TRBJ2-5,TRBV29-1,.
TGTGCCAGCAGTTTAGGCAGGGCCTATGGCTACACCTTC,CASSLGRAYGYTF,.,TRBJ1-2,TRBV28,.
TGCAGTGCTAGACAGGACACTGAAGCTTTCTTT,CSARQDTEAFF,.,TRBJ1-1,TRBV20-1,.
TGCGCCAGCAGCATCCAAATAGGACAGGAGAACACCGGGGAGCTGTTTTTT,CASSIQIGQENTGELFF,once,TRBJ2-2,TRBV5-1,TRBD1
TGTGCCAGCAGCTTAACCGATAAGGACAGCATATATGGCTACACCTTC,CASSLTDKDSIYGYTF,.,TRBJ1-2,TRBV7-8,.
TGCGCCAGCAGCCCCTGGACAGGCTCTGGAAACACCATATATTTT,CASSPWTGSGNTIYF,.,TRBJ1-3,TRBV5-1,TRBD1